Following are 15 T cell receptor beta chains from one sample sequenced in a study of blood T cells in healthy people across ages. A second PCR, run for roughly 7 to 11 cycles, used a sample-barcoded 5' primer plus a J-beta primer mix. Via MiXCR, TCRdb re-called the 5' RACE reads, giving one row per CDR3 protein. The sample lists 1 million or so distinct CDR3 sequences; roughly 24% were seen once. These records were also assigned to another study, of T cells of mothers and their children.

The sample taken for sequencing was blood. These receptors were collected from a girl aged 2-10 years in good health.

CDR3 sequence: CASSIDLWGANIQYF. Written as DNA, the CDR3 is TGTGCCAGTAGTATAGATCTGTGGGGGGCGAACATTCAGTACTTC. The chain carries TRBV19 and TRBJ2-4, with D perhaps being TRBD1 or TRBD2 (6 bases each). The CDR3 covers 15 residues. With 0 bases removed from V and 7 bases from J, the gap between germline ends came to 13 bases. CDR1 is LNHDA, CDR2 SQIVND, per germline (reference sequence).

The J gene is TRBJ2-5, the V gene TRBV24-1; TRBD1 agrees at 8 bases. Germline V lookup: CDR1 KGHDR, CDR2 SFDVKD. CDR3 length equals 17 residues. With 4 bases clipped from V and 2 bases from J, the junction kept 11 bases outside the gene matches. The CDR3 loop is CATSDSPQGAIQETQYF. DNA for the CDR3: TGTGCCACCAGTGACTCGCCCCAGGGGGCGATTCAAGAGACCCAGTACTTC.

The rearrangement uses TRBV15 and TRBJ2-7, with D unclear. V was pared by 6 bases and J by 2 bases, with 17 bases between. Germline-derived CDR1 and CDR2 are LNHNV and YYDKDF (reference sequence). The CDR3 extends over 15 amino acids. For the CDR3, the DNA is TGTGCCACCAGATCTGCACCAGAGTTTGCCTACGAGCAGTACTTC. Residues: CATRSAPEFAYEQYF.

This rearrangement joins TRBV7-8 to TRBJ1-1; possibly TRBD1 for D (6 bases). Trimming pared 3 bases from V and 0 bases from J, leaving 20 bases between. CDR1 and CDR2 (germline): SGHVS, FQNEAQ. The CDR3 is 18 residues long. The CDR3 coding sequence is TGTGCCAGCAGCTTCTACGAAACAGGGATTCGTCTGAACACTGAAGCTTTCTTT. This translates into CASSFYETGIRLNTEAFF. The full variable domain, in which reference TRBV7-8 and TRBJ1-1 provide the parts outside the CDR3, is GAGVSQSPRYKVAKRGQDVALRCDPISGHVSLFWYQQALGQGPEFLTYFQNEAQLDKSGLPSDRFFAERPEGSVSTLKIQRTQQEDSAVYLCASSFYETGIRLNTEAFFGQGTRLTVV.

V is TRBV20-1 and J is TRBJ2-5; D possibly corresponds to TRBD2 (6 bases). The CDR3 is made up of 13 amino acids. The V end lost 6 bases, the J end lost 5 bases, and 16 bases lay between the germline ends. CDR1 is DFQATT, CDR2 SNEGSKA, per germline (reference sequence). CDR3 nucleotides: TGCAGTGCGCCGACTAGGGGAGATGAGACCCAGTACTTC. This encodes CSAPTRGDETQYF.

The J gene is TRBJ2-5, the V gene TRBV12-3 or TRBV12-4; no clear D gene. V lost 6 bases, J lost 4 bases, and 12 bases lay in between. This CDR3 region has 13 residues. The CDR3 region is CASSSTVRETQYF. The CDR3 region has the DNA TGTGCCAGCAGCAGTACAGTTCGAGAGACCCAGTACTTC.

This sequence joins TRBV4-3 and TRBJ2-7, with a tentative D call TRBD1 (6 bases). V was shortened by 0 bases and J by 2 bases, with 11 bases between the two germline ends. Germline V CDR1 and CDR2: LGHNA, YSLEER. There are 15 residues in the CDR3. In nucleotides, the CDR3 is TGCGCCAGCAGCCAAGATAATGACAGGACCTACGAGCAGTACTTC. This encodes CASSQDNDRTYEQYF.

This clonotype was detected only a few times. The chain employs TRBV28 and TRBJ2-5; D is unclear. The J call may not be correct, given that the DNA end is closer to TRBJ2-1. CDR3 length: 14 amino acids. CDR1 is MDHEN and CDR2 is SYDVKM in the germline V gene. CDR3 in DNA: TGTGCCAGCAGTTTGCGTGCCTTGAGCAATGAGCAGTTCTTC. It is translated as CASSLRALSNEQFF.

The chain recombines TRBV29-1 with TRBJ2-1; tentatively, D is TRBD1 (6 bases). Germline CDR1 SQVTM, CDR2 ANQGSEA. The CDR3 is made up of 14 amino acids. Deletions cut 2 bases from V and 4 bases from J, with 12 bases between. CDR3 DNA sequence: TGCAGCGTTGAATTGGTGGGACATTACAATGAGCAGTTCTTC. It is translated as CSVELVGHYNEQFF.

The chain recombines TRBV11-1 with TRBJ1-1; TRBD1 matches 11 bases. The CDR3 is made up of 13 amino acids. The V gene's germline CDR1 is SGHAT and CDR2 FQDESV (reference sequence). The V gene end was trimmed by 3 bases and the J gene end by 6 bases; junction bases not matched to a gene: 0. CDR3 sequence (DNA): TGTGCCAGCAGCTTGGACAGGGGGCCTGAAGCTTTCTTT. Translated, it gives CASSLDRGPEAFF.

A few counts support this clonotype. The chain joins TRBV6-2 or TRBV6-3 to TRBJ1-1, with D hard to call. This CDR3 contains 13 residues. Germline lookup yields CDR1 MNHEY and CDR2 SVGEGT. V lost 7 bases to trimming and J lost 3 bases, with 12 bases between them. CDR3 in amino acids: CASKARLHTEAFF. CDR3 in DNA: TGTGCCAGCAAGGCACGGCTTCACACTGAAGCTTTCTTT.

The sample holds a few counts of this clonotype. The CDR3 protein is CASSLSRLAGGPSDTQYF. In DNA, the CDR3 is TGTGCCAGCAGTTTATCGCGACTAGCGGGGGGGCCATCAGATACGCAGTATTTT. The V gene is TRBV27, the J gene TRBJ2-3; 14 positions agree with TRBD2. This CDR3 is 18 amino acids long. Trimming cost V 0 bases and J 4 bases; bases outside gene matches: 6. Germline CDR1 MNHEY, CDR2 SMNVEV (reference sequence).

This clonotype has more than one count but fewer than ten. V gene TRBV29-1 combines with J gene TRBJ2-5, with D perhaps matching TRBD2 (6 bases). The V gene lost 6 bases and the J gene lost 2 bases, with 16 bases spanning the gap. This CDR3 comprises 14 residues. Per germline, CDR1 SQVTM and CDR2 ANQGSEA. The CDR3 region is CSVYLWDWQETQYF. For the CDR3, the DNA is TGCAGCGTCTATCTATGGGACTGGCAAGAGACCCAGTACTTC.

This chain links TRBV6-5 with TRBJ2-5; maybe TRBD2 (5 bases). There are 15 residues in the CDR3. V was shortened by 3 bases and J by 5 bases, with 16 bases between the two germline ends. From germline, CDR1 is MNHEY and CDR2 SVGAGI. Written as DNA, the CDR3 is TGTGCCAGCAGTTATTATCCTGGGAGCACGGAGACCCAGTACTTC. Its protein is CASSYYPGSTETQYF.

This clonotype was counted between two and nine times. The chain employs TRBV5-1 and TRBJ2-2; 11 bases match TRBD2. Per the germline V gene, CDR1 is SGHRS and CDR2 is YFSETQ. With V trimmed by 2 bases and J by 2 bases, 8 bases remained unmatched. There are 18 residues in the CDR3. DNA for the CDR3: TGCGCCAGCAGCTTAATACTAGCGGGGGCCGTCAACACCGGGGAGCTGTTTTTT. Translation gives CASSLILAGAVNTGELFF. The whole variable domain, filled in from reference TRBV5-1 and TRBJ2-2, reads KAGVTQTPRYLIKTRGQQVTLSCSPISGHRSVSWYQQTPGQGLQFLFEYFSETQRNKGNFPGRFSGRQFSNSRSEMNVSTLELGDSALYLCASSLILAGAVNTGELFFGEGSRLTVL.